The source of this T cell receptor (beta chain) is a study of cytotoxic CD8 clonotypes in ibrutinib-treated CLL (dated by TCRdb to the early 2020s). Regarding the complete study: The cohort was composed of roughly ten relapsed/refractory and about 16 treatment-naive patients; IGHV unmutated status was identified in 17 patients. Responses were partial in some 24 patients and complete in 2; after median about 68 months follow-up, some 15 stayed in remission and about twelve progressed. Samples at response were collected after a median of 12 months of treatment, with a range of about 6 to 40 months. Cryopreserved peripheral blood mononuclear cells were obtained prior to treatment, at the time of response, and at either disease progression or sustained remission. Every sample from remission and from progressive disease was obtained while the patients were still on ibrutinib. Of the approximately 91 people in the trial, around 25 had longitudinal samples available. Samples averaged about 260,000 productive templates and more than 85,000 productive rearrangements.

For TCR beta library preparation, 1.5 to 2 micrograms of genomic DNA were extracted from the cryopreserved PBMCs. Longitudinal blood samples from CLL patients on ibrutinib monotherapy underwent high-throughput TCR beta sequencing. Patients were enrolled in a phase 2 open-label single-center ibrutinib monotherapy trial. Study-wide findings and limitations: Public clonotypes were found to be uncommon and were observed to contract or remain stable during treatment; the increase in clonality was shown to reflect expansion of private clonotypes at ibrutinib response. At ibrutinib response clonality went up, during sustained remission it held steady, and at progression it dropped back toward baseline. Baseline clonality was found to be higher than that of age-matched healthy donors and was strongly correlated with circulating CD8+ T-cell counts. Lymph node repertoires were not examined, and the timing of sampling was not matched between patients in sustained remission and those whose disease progressed.

A MiSeq instrument was used for deep resolution sequencing, which targeted depths ranging from 1 in 1 million up to 1 in 200,000 T cells, with coverage averaging 10x for each clonotype. TCR beta libraries were generated with the immunoSEQ hsTCRB Kit. The authors' analysis ran thus. ImmunoSEQ Data Assistant and ImmunoSEQ Analyzer were used for data analysis, and V, D and J genes were assigned according to IMGT definitions. Clonality, with values ranging from 0 to 1, was calculated as one minus the normalized Shannon entropy of productive rearrangement frequencies. Only overrepresented clonotypes making up at least 0.05% of the repertoire of each patient were included in the public clonotype analysis. Roughly 13 age-matched healthy donor repertoires from immuneACCESS were used as controls for clonality. This immuneACCESS table, as held by TCRdb, lists in-frame sequences with V and J called but not all clones. Of the missing ones, under half trace to an unresolved V gene in checked studies; the others have no known cause. V and J calls plus clone size are reproduced from that table; the DNA served to infer D and trimming. This sample is represented by about 140,000 clones; 65% to 85% of them were singletons. 7.5% to 8% of the sample goes to the ten largest clones.

Regarding this clone: The antigen it binds to is not known. Base qualities are missing; no much larger clone stands one base away.

After removal of 5 bases from V and 2 bases from J, the junction retains 8 bases not matched to a gene. CDR1 LNHDA and CDR2 SQIVND are derived from the germline V gene (reference sequence). Including the terminal cysteine and phenylalanine, the CDR3 comprises 16 residues. Only the CDR3 part of the read is kept: 48 bases, read in frame from the first base. The V gene is TRBV19 and the J gene is TRBJ2-5, with 10 central nucleotides matching TRBD1. The source of this sequence is a human donor with chronic lymphocytic leukemia. The sequencing here drew on PBMCs, taken after 36 months of ibrutinib treatment. The bases are TGTGCCAGTAGTGTCGGGACAGGGGTTTATCAAGAGACCCAGTACTTC. This yields the protein CASSVGTGVYQETQYF. This CDR3, with the reference TRBV19 and TRBJ2-5 proteins standing in past its ends, gives the full variable domain DGGITQSPKYLFRKEGQNVTLSCEQNLNHDAMYWYRQDPGQGLRLIYYSQIVNDFQKGDIAEGYSVSREKKESFPLTVTSAQKNPTAFYLCASSVGTGVYQETQYFGPGTRLLVL.